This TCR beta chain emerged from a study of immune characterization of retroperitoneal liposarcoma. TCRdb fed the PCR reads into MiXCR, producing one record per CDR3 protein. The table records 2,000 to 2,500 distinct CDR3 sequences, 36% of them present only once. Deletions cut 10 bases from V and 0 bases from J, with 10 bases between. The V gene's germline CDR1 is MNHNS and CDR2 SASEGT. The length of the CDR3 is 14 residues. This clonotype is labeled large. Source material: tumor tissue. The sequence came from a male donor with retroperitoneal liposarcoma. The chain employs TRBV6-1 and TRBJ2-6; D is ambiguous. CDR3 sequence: CATPYASGANVLTF. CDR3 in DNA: TGTGCCACCCCCTATGCCTCTGGGGCCAACGTCCTGACTTTC.